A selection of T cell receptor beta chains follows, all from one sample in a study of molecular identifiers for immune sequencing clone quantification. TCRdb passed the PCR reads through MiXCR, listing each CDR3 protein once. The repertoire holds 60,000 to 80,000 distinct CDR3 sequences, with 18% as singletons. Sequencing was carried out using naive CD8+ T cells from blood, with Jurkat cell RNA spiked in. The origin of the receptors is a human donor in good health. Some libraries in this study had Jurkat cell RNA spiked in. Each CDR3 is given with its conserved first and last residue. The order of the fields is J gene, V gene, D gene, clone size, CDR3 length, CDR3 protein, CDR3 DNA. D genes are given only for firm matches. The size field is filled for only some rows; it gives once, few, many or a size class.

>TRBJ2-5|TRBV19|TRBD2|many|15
CASSEVLAGVETQYF
TGTGCCAGTAGTGAGGTACTAGCGGGAGTTGAGACCCAGTACTTC
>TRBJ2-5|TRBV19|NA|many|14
CASSLENQQETQYF
TGTGCCAGTAGTCTGGAAAACCAACAAGAGACCCAGTACTTC
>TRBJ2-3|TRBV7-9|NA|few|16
CASSLARTLSTDTQYF
TGTGCCAGCAGCTTAGCCCGGACCCTTAGCACAGATACGCAGTATTTT
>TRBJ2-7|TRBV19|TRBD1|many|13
CASSPGQAYEQYF
TGTGCCAGTAGCCCGGGACAGGCCTACGAGCAGTACTTC
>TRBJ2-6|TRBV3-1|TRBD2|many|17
CASSHEGLVFGANVLTF
TGTGCCAGCAGCCATGAGGGACTAGTATTTGGGGCCAACGTCCTGACTTTC
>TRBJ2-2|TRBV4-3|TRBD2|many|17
CASSQERLAGGGGELFF
TGCGCCAGCAGCCAAGAACGCCTAGCGGGAGGAGGCGGGGAGCTGTTTTTT
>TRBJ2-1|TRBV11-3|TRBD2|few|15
CASSPRTSSYNEQFF
TGTGCCAGCAGCCCGAGGACTAGCAGTTACAATGAGCAGTTCTTC
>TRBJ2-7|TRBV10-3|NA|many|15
CAISEGEVARYEQYF
TGTGCCATCAGTGAGGGGGAGGTCGCGCGCTACGAGCAGTACTTC
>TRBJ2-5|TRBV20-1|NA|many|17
CSALDRGLAGEMETQYF
TGCAGTGCTCTGGACAGGGGGCTAGCGGGAGAGATGGAGACCCAGTACTTC
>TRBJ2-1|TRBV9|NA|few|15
CASSVAGGLVDEQFF
TGTGCCAGCAGCGTAGCAGGGGGACTAGTGGATGAGCAGTTCTTC
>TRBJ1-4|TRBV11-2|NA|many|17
CASSPPGAPRANEKLFF
TGTGCCAGCAGCCCTCCGGGAGCCCCGAGGGCTAATGAAAAACTGTTTTTT
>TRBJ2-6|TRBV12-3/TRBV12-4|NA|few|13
CASKRSGANVLTF
TGTGCCAGCAAACGCTCTGGGGCCAACGTCCTGACTTTC
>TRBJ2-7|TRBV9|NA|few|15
CASSVGSTVIYEQYF
TGTGCCAGCAGCGTAGGGTCGACAGTAATTTACGAGCAGTACTTC
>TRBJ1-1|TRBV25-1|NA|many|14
CASSENRGNTEAFF
TGTGCCAGCAGTGAAAATAGAGGAAACACTGAAGCTTTCTTT
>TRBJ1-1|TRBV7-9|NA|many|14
CASSLGGEGTEAFF
TGTGCCAGCAGCTTAGGAGGGGAGGGCACTGAAGCTTTCTTT
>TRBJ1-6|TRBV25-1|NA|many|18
CASSEYPPGNRDNSPLHF
TGTGCCAGCAGTGAATACCCCCCGGGGAACAGGGATAATTCACCCCTCCACTTT
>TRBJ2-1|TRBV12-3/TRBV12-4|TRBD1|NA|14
CATTNTGGINEQFF
TGTGCCACCACCAATACAGGGGGCATCAATGAGCAGTTCTTC
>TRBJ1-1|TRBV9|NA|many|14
CASSPRITNTEAFF
TGTGCCAGCAGCCCCCGAATCACGAACACTGAAGCTTTCTTT
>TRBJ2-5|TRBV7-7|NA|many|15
CASSLLATVQETQYF
TGTGCTAGCAGCTTACTAGCCACGGTTCAAGAGACCCAGTACTTC
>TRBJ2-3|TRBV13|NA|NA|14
CASSVGVGADTQYF
TGTGCCAGCAGCGTAGGTGTAGGGGCAGATACGCAGTATTTT
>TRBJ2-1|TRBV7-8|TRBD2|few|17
CASSLGLAGGLYNEQFF
TGTGCCAGCAGCTTAGGGCTAGCGGGAGGGTTGTACAATGAGCAGTTCTTC
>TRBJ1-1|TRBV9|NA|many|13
CASSVGDFTEAFF
TGTGCCAGCAGCGTAGGGGACTTCACTGAAGCTTTCTTT
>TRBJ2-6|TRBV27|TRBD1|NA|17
CACSDRGVGAGANVLTF
TGTGCCTGCAGCGACAGGGGGGTCGGAGCTGGGGCCAACGTCCTGACTTTC
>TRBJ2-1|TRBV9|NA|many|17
CASSEEGAVSSYNEQFF
TGTGCCAGCAGCGAGGAGGGGGCGGTTAGCTCCTACAATGAGCAGTTCTTC
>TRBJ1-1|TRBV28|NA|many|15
CASSSLGEKGTEAFF
TGTGCCAGCAGTTCCCTTGGGGAGAAAGGAACTGAAGCTTTCTTT
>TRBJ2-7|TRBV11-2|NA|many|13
CASSLSGTYEQYF
TGTGCCAGCAGCTTATCCGGTACCTACGAGCAGTACTTC
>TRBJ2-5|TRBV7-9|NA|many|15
CASSLVSSLGETQYF
TGTGCCAGCAGCTTAGTTTCCAGCCTTGGGGAGACCCAGTACTTC
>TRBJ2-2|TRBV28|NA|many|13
CASVGVNTGELFF
TGTGCCAGCGTAGGAGTAAATACCGGGGAGCTGTTTTTT
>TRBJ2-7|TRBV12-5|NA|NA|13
CASGSSIDYEQYF
TGTGCTAGTGGTTCGAGTATCGACTACGAGCAGTACTTC
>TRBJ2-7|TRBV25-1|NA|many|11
CASSEWEGVTF
TGTGCCAGCAGTGAATGGGAAGGCGTAACTTTC
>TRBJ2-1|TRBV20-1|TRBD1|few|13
CSVWTGDYNEQFF
TGCAGTGTCTGGACAGGGGATTACAATGAGCAGTTCTTC
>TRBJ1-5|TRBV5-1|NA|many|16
CASSLSGRGSNQPQHF
TGCGCCAGCAGCTTGTCGGGACGGGGGAGCAATCAGCCCCAGCATTTT
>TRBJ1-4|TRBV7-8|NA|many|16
CASSLAESGLNEKLFF
TGTGCCAGCAGCTTAGCGGAGTCAGGACTTAATGAAAAACTGTTTTTT
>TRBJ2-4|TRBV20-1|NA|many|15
CSARDRGVAKNIQYF
TGCAGTGCTAGAGATCGGGGAGTAGCCAAAAACATTCAGTACTTC
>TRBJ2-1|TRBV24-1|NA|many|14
CATSDLTSPSEQFF
TGTGCCACCAGTGATTTGACTAGCCCCAGCGAGCAGTTCTTC
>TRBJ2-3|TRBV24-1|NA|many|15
CATSDPGVASDTQYF
TGTGCCACCAGTGACCCAGGAGTAGCTTCAGATACGCAGTATTTT
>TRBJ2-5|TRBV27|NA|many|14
CASSLGLSRETQYF
TGTGCCAGCAGTTTGGGACTTTCACGGGAGACCCAGTACTTC
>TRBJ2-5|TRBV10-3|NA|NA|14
CAISDPPGGETQYF
TGTGCCATCAGTGACCCCCCGGGTGGGGAGACCCAGTACTTC
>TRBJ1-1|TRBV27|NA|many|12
CASSLDGYEAFF
TGTGCCAGCAGTTTAGACGGTTATGAAGCTTTCTTT
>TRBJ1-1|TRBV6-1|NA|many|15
CASSSLQRLNTEAFF
TGTGCCAGCAGTTCCCTACAGCGATTGAACACTGAAGCTTTCTTT
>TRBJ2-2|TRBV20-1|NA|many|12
CSARVLAGELFF
TGCAGTGCTAGGGTACTCGCCGGGGAGCTGTTTTTT
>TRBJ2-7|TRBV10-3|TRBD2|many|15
CAISDHPSGTIEQYF
TGTGCCATCAGTGATCATCCTTCTGGGACTATCGAGCAGTACTTC
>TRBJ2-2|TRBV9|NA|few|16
CASSDEGGIYTGELFF
TGTGCCAGCAGCGATGAAGGCGGAATATACACCGGGGAGCTGTTTTTT
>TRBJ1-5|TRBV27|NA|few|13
CASSLFSNQPQHF
TGTGCCAGCAGTTTATTCAGCAATCAGCCCCAGCATTTT
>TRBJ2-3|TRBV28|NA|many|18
CASSFPPPKETPTDTQYF
TGTGCCAGCAGTTTTCCCCCCCCCAAAGAGACCCCCACAGATACGCAGTATTTT
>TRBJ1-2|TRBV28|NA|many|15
CASSLFRRGNYGYTF
TGTGCCAGCAGCTTATTTCGACGGGGGAACTATGGCTACACCTTC
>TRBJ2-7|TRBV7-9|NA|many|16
CASSPPDGTVYEKQYF
TGTGCCAGCAGCCCCCCTGACGGGACTGTCTACGAGAAGCAGTACTTC
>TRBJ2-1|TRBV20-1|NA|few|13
CSASAGNYNEQFF
TGCAGTGCTAGCGCGGGAAACTACAATGAGCAGTTCTTC
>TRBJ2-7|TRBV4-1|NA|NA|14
CASSLGGPTYEQYF
TGCGCCAGCAGCCTTGGGGGACCGACCTACGAGCAGTACTTC
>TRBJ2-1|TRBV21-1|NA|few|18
CASSSQPGFGRAHREQFF
TGTGCCAGCAGCTCACAGCCTGGGTTTGGGAGAGCTCACCGAGAGCAGTTCTTC
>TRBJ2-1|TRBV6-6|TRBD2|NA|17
CASSYGGASGRNNEQFF
TGTGCCAGCAGTTACGGAGGTGCTAGCGGGAGAAACAATGAGCAGTTCTTC
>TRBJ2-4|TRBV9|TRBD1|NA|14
CASSVGTGKNIQYF
TGTGCCAGCAGCGTGGGGACAGGGAAAAACATTCAGTACTTC
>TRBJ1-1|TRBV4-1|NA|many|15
CASSQGPQLDTEAFF
TGCGCCAGCAGCCAAGGTCCCCAATTGGACACTGAAGCTTTCTTT
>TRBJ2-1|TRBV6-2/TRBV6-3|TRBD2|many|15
CASTKLAGTYNEQFF
TGTGCCAGCACGAAGCTAGCGGGAACCTACAATGAGCAGTTCTTC
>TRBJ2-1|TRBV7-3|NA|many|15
CASSLTSSGNNEQFF
TGTGCCAGCAGCTTAACCTCTTCGGGCAATAATGAGCAGTTCTTC
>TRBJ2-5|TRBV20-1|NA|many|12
CSASPAMETQYF
TGCAGTGCTTCCCCGGCGATGGAGACCCAGTACTTC
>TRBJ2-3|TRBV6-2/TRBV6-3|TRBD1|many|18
CASSYSTRDREMTDTQYF
TGTGCCAGCAGTTACTCCACACGGGACAGGGAAATGACAGATACGCAGTATTTT